This T cell receptor (beta chain) came from a study of CD8+CD57+ T cells in acquired aplastic anemia. Overall study context: Healthy donors yielded about 10.8 million CD4+ cell reads on average.

Study observations and caveats: Some 29 CD8+ CDR3 sequences were shared between patients and controls. CD8+ Simpson's diversity in patients was not significantly different from that in controls.

As regards this clonotype: No antigen is known for it.

CDR1 and CDR2 from the germline V gene are LGHNT and FRNRAP. The CDR3 length is 11 residues. Genomic DNA constituted the template upon which TCR beta VDJ and CDR3 profiling was performed. TCRdb used MiXCR to reprocess the reads, holding one entry per CDR3 protein. The sample lists a few hundred thousand distinct CDR3 sequences; 61% were seen once. This receptor was obtained from a human donor in good health. Sample: sorted CD4+, CD8+, or CD8+CD57+ T cells (not recorded which) from PBMCs. This chain connects TRBV12-5 to TRBJ1-3; the D is unclear. CDR3 bases: TGTGCCAGCAGTTTAGGGAACACCATATATTTT. Its translation: CASSLGNTIYF.